This TCR beta chain came from a study of blood T cell repertoires in COVID-19 (TCRdb year 2020). Broadly, across the study: Collaborator samples came from the United States, Italy and Spain and covered acute and convalescent phases of COVID-19. Samples were obtained from the ongoing ImmuneRACE study (first 160 participants) and from some 1,200 subjects provided by 6 global collaborators. The repertoires were released in a freely available public database intended as a resource for research on the immune response to SARS-CoV-2. Subjects who had been exposed to COVID-19, were actively infected with it, or had recovered from it provided the deeply sampled blood TCRbeta repertoires that made up the dataset. Where available, HLA class I and class II types were taken from metadata supplied by the sample provider and were not determined by assay-based typing. The sample metadata nearly always contained a de-identified subject ID, COVID-19 status, age in years and sex. The prospective study material was composed of cDNA or gDNA derived from T cells, B-cell-depleted T cells, or PBMCs.

The CDR3, from cysteine to phenylalanine, totals 16 residues. Only CDR3 DNA is held: 48 bases, read in frame from base 1. According to the germline V gene, CDR1 reads WSHSY and CDR2 reads SAAADI. V trim: 5 bases; J trim: 5 bases; unmatched bases: 12. Each collaborating institution followed its own protocols to collect whole blood in K2EDTA tubes. Collaborator samples were shipped for TCRbeta analysis as frozen whole blood, isolated PBMCs, or DNA extracted from either sample type. General study outcomes and caveats: How much clinical and demographic metadata was included differed by source and by participant, and the metadata was provided uncurated.

This clone was observed a single time. Its cognate antigen has yet to be identified. No base-level quality is on record; no much larger clone is a single base apart. TCRbeta CDR3 regions were amplified from genomic DNA by means of the immunoSEQ Assay, a bias-controlled multiplex PCR. Concerning the study's data processing: The number of nucleated cells in each sample was estimated from the amplification of reference gene primers within the assay. To quantify the absolute abundance of each unique TCRbeta CDR3 rearrangement, sequence reads were collapsed and filtered. Productive Simpson clonality was computed per sample as the square root of Simpson's diversity index over productive rearrangements. This is the immuneACCESS table as TCRdb keeps it, with only in-frame sequences that have V and J called. A part of the clones is gone; compared with another copy, unresolved V genes explain less than half, and the rest is unexplained. The V and J calls and clone size were taken over from that table, and D and trimming were inferred from the DNA. Within this sample are 200,000 or so clones, with about 87% of them counted one time only. The ten largest clonotypes hold under 2% of the sample.

The rearranged chain carries TRBV10-2 and TRBJ2-7, with TRBD2 identical over 10 junction bases. The sequencing sample was made of peripheral blood. This receptor was taken from a man in his 70s with acute or convalescent COVID-19. The DNA reads as follows: TGCGCCAGCAGTCCGCCATCTAGCGGGAGCAATCACGAGCAGTACTTC. Its translation is CASSPPSSGSNHEQYF.